This TCR beta chain was recorded in a study of spatial heterogeneity in lung cancer. About this clonotype: This beta chain came through as a stray read in a library set up for alpha chains, and its size says little.

Time point here: blood at routine non-recurrence follow-up after resection. TCRdb reprocessed the 5' RACE reads with MiXCR, giving one entry per CDR3 protein. Among just over 400 distinct CDR3 sequences, 25% to 30% were seen once, and the ten largest hold 63%. V lost 5 bases and J 1 base, leaving 18 bases between the germline ends. Germline V gene data show CDR1 as LNHNV and CDR2 as YYDKDF (reference sequence). This CDR3 comprises 16 residues. The receptor's source is a male donor with early-stage non-small cell lung cancer. The sample in question was PBMCs, obtained at follow-up. The rearrangement joins TRBV15 to TRBJ2-7; D is possibly TRBD1 or TRBD2 (5 bases each). The CDR3 DNA sequence: TGTGCCACCAGCCAAATCGGGGACGGAATATCCTACGAGCAGTACTTC. Translation gives CATSQIGDGISYEQYF.